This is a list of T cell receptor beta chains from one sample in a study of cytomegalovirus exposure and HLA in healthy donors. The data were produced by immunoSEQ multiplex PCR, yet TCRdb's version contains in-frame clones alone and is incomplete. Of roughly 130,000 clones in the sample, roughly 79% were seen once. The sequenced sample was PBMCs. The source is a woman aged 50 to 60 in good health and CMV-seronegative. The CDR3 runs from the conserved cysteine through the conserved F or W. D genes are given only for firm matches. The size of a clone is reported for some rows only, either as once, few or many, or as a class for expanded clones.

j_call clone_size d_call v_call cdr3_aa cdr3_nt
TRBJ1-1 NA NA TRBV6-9 CATEAGTEAFF TGTGCCACCGAGGCAGGGACTGAAGCTTTCTTT
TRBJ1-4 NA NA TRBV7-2 CASSLAGGGTNEKLFF TGTGCCAGCAGCTTGGCCGGGGGTGGGACTAATGAAAAACTGTTTTTT
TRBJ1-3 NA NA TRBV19 CASRHRQVLSGNTIYF TGTGCCAGTAGGCATAGACAGGTTCTCTCTGGAAACACCATATATTTT
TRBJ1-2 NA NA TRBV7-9 CSSSLGDYGYTF TGTTCCAGCAGCTTAGGAGACTATGGCTACACCTTC
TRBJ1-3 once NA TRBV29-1 CSVEAGTNSGNTIYF TGCAGCGTTGAAGCGGGGACAAACTCTGGAAACACCATATATTTT
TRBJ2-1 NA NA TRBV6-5 CASSLVASSYNEQFF TGTGCCAGCAGTTTAGTAGCTAGCTCCTACAATGAGCAGTTCTTC
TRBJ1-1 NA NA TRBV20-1 CSARVTGKAFF TGCAGTGCTAGAGTAACCGGTAAAGCTTTCTTT
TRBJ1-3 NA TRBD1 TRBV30 CAWSSGQAFSGNTIYF TGTGCCTGGAGTTCGGGACAGGCATTCTCTGGAAACACCATATATTTT
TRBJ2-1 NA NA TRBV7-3 CASSLNPQRGPYNEQFF TGTGCCAGCAGCTTAAACCCCCAAAGGGGTCCCTACAATGAGCAGTTCTTC
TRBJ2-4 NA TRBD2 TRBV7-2 CASSSRPGGNIQYF TGTGCCAGCAGCTCCCGGCCGGGGGGAAACATTCAGTACTTC
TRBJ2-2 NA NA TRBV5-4 CASSLDRAAGELFF TGTGCCAGCAGCTTGGACAGGGCAGCCGGGGAGCTGTTTTTT
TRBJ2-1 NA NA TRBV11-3 CASGSLGGIYNEQFF TGTGCCAGCGGGTCGTTGGGCGGGATCTACAATGAGCAGTTCTTC
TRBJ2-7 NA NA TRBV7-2 CASSLIILYEQYF TGTGCCAGCAGCTTAATTATACTTTACGAGCAGTACTTC
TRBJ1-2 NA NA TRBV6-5 CASSSQGFGLYGYTF TGTGCCAGCAGTTCTCAGGGGTTCGGTTTGTATGGCTACACCTTC
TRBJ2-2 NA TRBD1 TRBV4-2 CASSQPSGQATGELFF TGTGCCAGCAGCCAGCCCTCGGGACAGGCCACCGGGGAGCTGTTTTTT
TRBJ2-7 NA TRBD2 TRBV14 CASSQEGTSGVISSYEQYF TGTGCCAGCAGCCAAGAAGGGACTAGCGGGGTGATTAGCTCCTACGAGCAGTACTTC
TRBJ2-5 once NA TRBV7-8 CASSTWGVGETQYF TGTGCCAGCAGCACATGGGGGGTGGGGGAGACCCAGTACTTC
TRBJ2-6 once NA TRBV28 CASTPWQGIGANVLTF TGTGCCAGCACCCCGTGGCAGGGGATTGGGGCCAACGTCCTGACTTTC
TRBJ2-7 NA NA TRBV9 CASSPRTASYEQYF TGTGCCAGCAGCCCGCGGACAGCCAGCTACGAGCAGTACTTC
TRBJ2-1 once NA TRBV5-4 CASSFRRAYYNEQFF TGTGCCAGCAGTTTTAGGCGGGCTTACTACAATGAGCAGTTCTTC
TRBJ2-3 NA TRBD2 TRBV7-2 CASSSIRLPGPGRADTQYF TGTGCCAGCAGCTCTATAAGACTCCCGGGACCAGGGAGGGCAGATACGCAGTATTTT
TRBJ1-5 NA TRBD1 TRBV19 CASLLRDRMNQPQHF TGTGCCAGTTTACTCCGGGACAGGATGAATCAGCCCCAGCATTTT
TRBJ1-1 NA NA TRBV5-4 CASSSAGVGYTEAFF TGTGCCAGCAGCTCCGCGGGGGTAGGGTACACTGAAGCTTTCTTT
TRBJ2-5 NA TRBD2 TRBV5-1 CASSPTSGRHGETQYF TGCGCCAGCAGCCCGACTAGCGGGAGGCACGGAGAGACCCAGTACTTC